A selection of T cell receptor beta chains follows, all from one sample in a study of cytomegalovirus exposure and HLA in healthy donors. TCRdb's table, derived via immunoSEQ multiplex PCR, lists solely in-frame clones and lacks some. The sample records 90,000 to 140,000 clones, about 13% being singletons. The specimen sequenced was PBMCs. The receptor set was obtained from a man aged 40-55 years in good health and CMV-seropositive. CDR3s include the opening cysteine and the closing phenylalanine or tryptophan. D genes are given only for firm matches. Clone size is stated in some rows and not others, as once, few, many or a class when expanded.

>few|TRBV5-6|TRBJ1-6|NA
CASSLRGFPLHF
TGTGCCAGCAGCCTGCGCGGATTCCCCCTCCACTTT
>NA|TRBV19|TRBJ2-2|TRBD1
CASSPGTGRTGELFF
TGTGCCAGTAGTCCGGGGACAGGGCGGACCGGGGAGCTGTTTTTT
>few|TRBV5-1|TRBJ2-1|TRBD2
CASSLAPSATKAGEQFF
TGCGCCAGCAGCTTGGCCCCATCAGCGACCAAAGCGGGGGAGCAGTTCTTC
>NA|TRBV4-1|TRBJ1-2|NA
CASSQDWMERDYYGYTF
TGCGCCAGCAGCCAAGATTGGATGGAGAGAGACTACTATGGCTACACCTTC
>NA|TRBV18|TRBJ1-1|NA
CASSPPPGLNTEAFF
TGTGCCAGCTCACCACCGCCCGGGTTGAACACTGAAGCTTTCTTT
>few|TRBV7-9|TRBJ1-2|NA
CASSLDGGIGYGYTF
TGTGCCAGCAGCTTAGACGGGGGGATCGGCTATGGCTACACCTTC
>NA|TRBV6-4|TRBJ1-1|TRBD1
CASSQDRDTEAFF
TGTGCCAGCAGCCAGGACAGGGACACTGAAGCTTTCTTT
>NA|TRBV6-6|TRBJ1-3|NA
CASSPRVTSGNAIYF
TGTGCCAGCAGTCCCCGGGTAACCTCTGGAAACGCCATATATTTT
>few|TRBV4-3|TRBJ2-3|NA
CASTEGYWTDTQYF
TGCGCCAGCACTGAGGGATATTGGACAGATACGCAGTATTTT
>few|TRBV5-1|TRBJ2-7|NA
CASSLAVGFSYEQYF
TGCGCCAGCAGCTTGGCTGTCGGGTTCTCCTACGAGCAGTACTTC
>medium-sized|TRBV14|TRBJ1-1|NA
CASSQNRMNTEAFF
TGTGCCAGCAGCCAAAACAGAATGAACACTGAAGCTTTCTTT
>few|TRBV7-2|TRBJ2-7|NA
CASSLRRGNEQYF
TGTGCCAGCAGCCTGCGGAGGGGTAACGAGCAGTACTTC
>NA|TRBV5-4|TRBJ2-5|TRBD2
CASSLVSGLAGATQYF
TGTGCCAGCAGCTTGGTGTCGGGACTAGCCGGGGCGACCCAGTACTTC
>NA|TRBV12-5|TRBJ2-3|TRBD1
CASEIPGQGSADTQYF
TGTGCTAGTGAAATACCGGGACAGGGGAGTGCAGATACGCAGTATTTT
>few|TRBV6-4|TRBJ2-1|NA
CASSRTSSSYNEQFF
TGTGCCAGCAGTCGCACGTCGAGCTCCTACAATGAGCAGTTCTTC
>NA|TRBV7-9|TRBJ1-4|NA
CASSLLFGTHATNEKLFF
TGTGCCAGCAGCTTACTGTTTGGCACCCACGCAACTAATGAAAAACTGTTTTTT
>NA|TRBV7-2|TRBJ1-4|NA
CASSLGSGAGEEKLFF
TGTGCCAGCAGCTTAGGCTCGGGGGCGGGAGAGGAAAAACTGTTTTTT
>NA|TRBV29-1|TRBJ2-1|NA
CSVESEGTYNEQFF
TGCAGCGTTGAATCCGAGGGCACCTACAATGAGCAGTTCTTC